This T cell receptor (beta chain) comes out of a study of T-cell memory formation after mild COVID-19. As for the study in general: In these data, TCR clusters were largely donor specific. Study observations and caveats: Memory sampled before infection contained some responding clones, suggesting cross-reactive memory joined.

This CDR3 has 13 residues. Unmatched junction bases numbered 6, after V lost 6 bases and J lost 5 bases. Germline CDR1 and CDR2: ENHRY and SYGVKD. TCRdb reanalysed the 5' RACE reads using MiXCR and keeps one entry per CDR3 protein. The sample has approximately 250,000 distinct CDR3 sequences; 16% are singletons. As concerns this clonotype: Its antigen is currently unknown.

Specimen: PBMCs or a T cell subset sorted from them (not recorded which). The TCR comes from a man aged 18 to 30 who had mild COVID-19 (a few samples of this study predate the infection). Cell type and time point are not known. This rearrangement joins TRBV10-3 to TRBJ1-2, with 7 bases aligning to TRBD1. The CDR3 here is CAISDRVRYGYTF. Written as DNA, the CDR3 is TGTGCCATCAGCGACAGGGTTAGGTATGGCTACACCTTC.